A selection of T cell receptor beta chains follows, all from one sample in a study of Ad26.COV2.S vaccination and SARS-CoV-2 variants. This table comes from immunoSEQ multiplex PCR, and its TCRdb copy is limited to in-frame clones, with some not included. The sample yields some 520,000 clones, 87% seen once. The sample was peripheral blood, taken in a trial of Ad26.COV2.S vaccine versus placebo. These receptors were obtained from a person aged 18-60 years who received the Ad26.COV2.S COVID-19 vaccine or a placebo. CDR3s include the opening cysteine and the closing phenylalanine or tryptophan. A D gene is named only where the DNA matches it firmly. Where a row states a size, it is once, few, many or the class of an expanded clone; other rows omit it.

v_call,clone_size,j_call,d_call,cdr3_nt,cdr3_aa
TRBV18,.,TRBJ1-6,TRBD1,TGTGCCAGCTCAACAGGGACAGTTGAAATGTCACCCCTCCACTTT,CASSTGTVEMSPLHF
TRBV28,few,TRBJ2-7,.,TGTGCCAGCAGTTTCAGCCCCTCCTACGAGCAGTACTTC,CASSFSPSYEQYF
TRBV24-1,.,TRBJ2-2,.,TGTGCCACCAGTGATACCCGCAGGGTGGAGACCGGGGAGCTGTTTTTT,CATSDTRRVETGELFF
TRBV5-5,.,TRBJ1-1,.,TGTGCCAGCAGCAGTGGGACGGCCAACACTGAAGCTTTCTTT,CASSSGTANTEAFF
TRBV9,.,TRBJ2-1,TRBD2,TGTGCCAGCAGCGTAGGGACTAGCGGGAGGATCTCCTACAATGAGCAGTTCTTC,CASSVGTSGRISYNEQFF
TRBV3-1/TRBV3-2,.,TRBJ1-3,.,TGTGCCAGCACCCCCGGGGGTTATGGAAACACCATATATTTT,CASTPGGYGNTIYF
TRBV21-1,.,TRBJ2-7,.,TGTGCCAGCATTTATGTCTACGAGCAGTACTTC,CASIYVYEQYF
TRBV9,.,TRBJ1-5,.,TGTGCCAGCAGCGTAGGCGGGAATAGCAATCAGCCCCAGCATTTT,CASSVGGNSNQPQHF
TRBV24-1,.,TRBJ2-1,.,TGTGCCACCAGTGATCCAGGGGGGCGAAGGAATGAGCAGTTCTTC,CATSDPGGRRNEQFF
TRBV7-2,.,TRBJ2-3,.,TGTGCCAGCAGCTCCCGCTTCCGCGATACGCAGTATTTT,CASSSRFRDTQYF
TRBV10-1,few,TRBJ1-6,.,TGCGCCAGCAGTGAGTCGCCCACCTCCTATAATTCACCCCTCCACTTT,CASSESPTSYNSPLHF
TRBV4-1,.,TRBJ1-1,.,TGCGCCAGCAGCCAAGTGGAGCTAGACACTGAAGCTTTCTTT,CASSQVELDTEAFF
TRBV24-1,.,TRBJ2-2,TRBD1,TGTGCCACCAGTGAGAGGGACAGGGAAACCGGGGAGCTGTTTTTT,CATSERDRETGELFF
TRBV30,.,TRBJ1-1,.,TGTGCCTGGGGCCGGGACCGCCAATTGAACACTGAAGCTTTCTTT,CAWGRDRQLNTEAFF
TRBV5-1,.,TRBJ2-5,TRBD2,TGCGCCAGCAGCTTGGAGTGGGGACTAGCGGGGACCCAGTACTTC,CASSLEWGLAGTQYF
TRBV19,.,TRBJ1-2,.,TGTGCCAGTGGACTCCTCGCAGGGGGCTACACCTTC,CASGLLAGGYTF
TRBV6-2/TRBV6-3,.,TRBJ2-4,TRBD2,TGTGCCAGCAGTGCCCGATGGGAGGGGACCACAACCAAAAACATTCAGTACTTC,CASSARWEGTTTKNIQYF
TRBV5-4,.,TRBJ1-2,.,TGTGCCAGCAGCTTACCTACTGGGGTAATTAGTGGCTACACCTTC,CASSLPTGVISGYTF
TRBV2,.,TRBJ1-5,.,TGTGCCAGCAGTGGGGGGGCGCATAGCAATCAGCCCCAGCATTTT,CASSGGAHSNQPQHF
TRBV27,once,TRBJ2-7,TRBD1,TGTGCCAGCAGTCCCTGGGACAGCCTATACGAGCAGTACTTC,CASSPWDSLYEQYF
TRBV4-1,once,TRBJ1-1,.,TGCGCCAGCAGCCAAGATTCCGGGATTAGGCGTGCGGCTTTCTTT,CASSQDSGIRRAAFF
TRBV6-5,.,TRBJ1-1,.,TGTGCCAGCAGTTTAGGGAGGGGCGGAGGAGCTTTCTTT,CASSLGRGGGAFF
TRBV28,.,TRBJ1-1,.,TGTGCCAGCAGTTTGGGGGTATTAGCTTTCTTT,CASSLGVLAFF
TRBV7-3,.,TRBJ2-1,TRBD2,TGTGCCAGCAGCTCTAGCGGGAGTGTTTTTGGGGCCAATGAGCAGTTCTTC,CASSSSGSVFGANEQFF
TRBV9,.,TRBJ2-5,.,TGTGCCAGCAGCGCCACAGGGTGGGAGACCCAGTACTTC,CASSATGWETQYF
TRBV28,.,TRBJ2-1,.,TGTGCCAGCAACCACCCGGGACCGTTACACAATGAGCAGTTCTTC,CASNHPGPLHNEQFF
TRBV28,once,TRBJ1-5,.,TGTGCCAGCACCAATAGCCGCCGGGAGCCCCAGCATTTT,CASTNSRREPQHF
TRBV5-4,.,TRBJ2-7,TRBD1,TGTGCCAGCAGCGCCAGGACAGGGTCCCACGAGCAGTACTTC,CASSARTGSHEQYF